Listed here is a single T cell receptor beta chain. Its antigen is not identified. Trimming took 4 bases from V and 1 from J, leaving 19 bases between them. This CDR3 region has 17 residues. CDR1 is MNHEY and CDR2 is SMNVEV in the germline V gene (reference sequence). The sample belongs to a study of cytomegalovirus exposure and HLA in healthy donors. Study at large: The study placed less than 90% of its approximately 400 genotyped donors in the Caucasian-associated ancestry cluster.

With 60 Vbeta and 13 Jbeta primers, the PCR was carried out. Sequencing was performed with immunoSEQ multiplex PCR; in TCRdb, only in-frame clones are kept and a portion is missing. The repertoire holds about 160,000 clones, with roughly 80% as singletons. Study-wide points: It was likely that a cluster of highly shared sequence variants was a sequencing artifact. Earlier results showed most TCR beta V segments being productive about 87% or about 30% of the time. Further analysis was carried out later, and it showed several of the most significant clusters appearing linked to common viral pathogens.

The chain uses TRBV27 and TRBJ1-2; TRBD1 is a possible D gene (6 bases). This TCR was sampled from a female donor in good health and CMV-seronegative. The sequenced material came from PBMCs. The CDR3 DNA reads as TGTGCCAGCAGTTCCTTCCTACAGGGCTTTTATAACTATGGCTACACCTTC. It yields the protein CASSSFLQGFYNYGYTF.